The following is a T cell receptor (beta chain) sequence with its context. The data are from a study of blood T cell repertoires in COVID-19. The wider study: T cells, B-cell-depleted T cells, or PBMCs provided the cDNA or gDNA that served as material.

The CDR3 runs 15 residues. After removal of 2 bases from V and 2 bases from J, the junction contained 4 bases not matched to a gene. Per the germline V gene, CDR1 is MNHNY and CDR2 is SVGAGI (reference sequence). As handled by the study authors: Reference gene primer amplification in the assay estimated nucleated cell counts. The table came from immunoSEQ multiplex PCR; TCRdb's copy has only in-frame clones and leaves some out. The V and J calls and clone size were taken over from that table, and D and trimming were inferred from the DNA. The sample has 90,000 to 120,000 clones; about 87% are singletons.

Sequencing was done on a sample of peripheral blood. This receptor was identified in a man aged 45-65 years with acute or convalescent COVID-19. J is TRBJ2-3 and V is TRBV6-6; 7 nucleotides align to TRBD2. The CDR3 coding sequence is TGTGCCAGCAGTTACGGGGGGGGGTCCACAGATACGCAGTATTTT. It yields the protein CASSYGGGSTDTQYF.